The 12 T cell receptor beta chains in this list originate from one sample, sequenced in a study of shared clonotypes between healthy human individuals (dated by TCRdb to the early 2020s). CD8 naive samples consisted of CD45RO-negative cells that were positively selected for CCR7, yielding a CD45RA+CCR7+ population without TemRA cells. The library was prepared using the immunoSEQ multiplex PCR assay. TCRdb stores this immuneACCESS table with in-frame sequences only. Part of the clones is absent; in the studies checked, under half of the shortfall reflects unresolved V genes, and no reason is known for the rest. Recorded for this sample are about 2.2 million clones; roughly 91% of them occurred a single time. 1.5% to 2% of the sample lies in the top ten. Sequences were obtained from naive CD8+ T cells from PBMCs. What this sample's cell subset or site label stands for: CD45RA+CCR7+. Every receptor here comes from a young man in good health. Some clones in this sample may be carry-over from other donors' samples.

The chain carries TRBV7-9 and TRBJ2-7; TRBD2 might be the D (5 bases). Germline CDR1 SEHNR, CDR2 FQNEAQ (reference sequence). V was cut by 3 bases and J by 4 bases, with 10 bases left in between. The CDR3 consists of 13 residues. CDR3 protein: CASSFGVGYEQYF. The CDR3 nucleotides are TGTGCCAGCAGCTTCGGGGTAGGGTACGAGCAGTACTTC.

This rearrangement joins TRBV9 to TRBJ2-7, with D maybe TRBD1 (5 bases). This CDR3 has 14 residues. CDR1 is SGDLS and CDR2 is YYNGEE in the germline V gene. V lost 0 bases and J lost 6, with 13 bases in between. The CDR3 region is CASSVDGASGEQYF. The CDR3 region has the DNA TGTGCCAGCAGCGTAGATGGGGCATCGGGCGAGCAGTACTTC.

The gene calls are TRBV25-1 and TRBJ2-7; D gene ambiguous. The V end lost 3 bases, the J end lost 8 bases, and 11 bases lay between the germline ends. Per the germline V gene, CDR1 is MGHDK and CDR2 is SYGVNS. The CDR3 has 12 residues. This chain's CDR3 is CASSDFSPQQYF. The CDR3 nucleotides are TGTGCCAGCAGTGATTTTTCCCCCCAGCAGTACTTC.

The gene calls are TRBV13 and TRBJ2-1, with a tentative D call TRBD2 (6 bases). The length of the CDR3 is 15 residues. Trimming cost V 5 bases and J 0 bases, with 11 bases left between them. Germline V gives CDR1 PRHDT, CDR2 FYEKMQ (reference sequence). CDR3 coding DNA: TGTGCCAGCAGCCCTAGCGCTAGCTCCTACAATGAGCAGTTCTTC. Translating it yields CASSPSASSYNEQFF.

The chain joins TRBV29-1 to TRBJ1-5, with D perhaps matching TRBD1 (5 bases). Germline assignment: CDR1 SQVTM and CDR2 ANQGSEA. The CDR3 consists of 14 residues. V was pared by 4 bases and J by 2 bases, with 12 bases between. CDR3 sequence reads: CSVAWGIGNQPQHF. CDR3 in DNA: TGCAGCGTTGCCTGGGGCATCGGCAATCAGCCCCAGCATTTT.

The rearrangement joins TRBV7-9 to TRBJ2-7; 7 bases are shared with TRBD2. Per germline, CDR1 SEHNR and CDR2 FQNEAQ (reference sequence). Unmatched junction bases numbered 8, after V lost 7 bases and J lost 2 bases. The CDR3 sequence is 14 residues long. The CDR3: CASTPSGATYEQYF. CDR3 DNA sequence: TGTGCCAGCACCCCTAGCGGAGCGACCTACGAGCAGTACTTC.

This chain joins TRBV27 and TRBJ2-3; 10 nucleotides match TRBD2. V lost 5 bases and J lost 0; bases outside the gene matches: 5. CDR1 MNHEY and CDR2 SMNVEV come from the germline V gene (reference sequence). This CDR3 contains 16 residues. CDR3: CASSVFSGRSTDTQYF. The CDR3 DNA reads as TGTGCCAGCAGTGTGTTTAGCGGGAGGAGCACAGATACGCAGTATTTT.

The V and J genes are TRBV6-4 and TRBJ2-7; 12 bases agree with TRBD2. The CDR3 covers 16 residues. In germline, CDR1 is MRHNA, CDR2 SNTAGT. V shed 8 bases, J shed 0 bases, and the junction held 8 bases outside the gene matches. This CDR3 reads CASDPTSGGTSYEQYF. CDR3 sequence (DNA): TGTGCCAGCGACCCGACTAGCGGGGGCACCTCCTACGAGCAGTACTTC.

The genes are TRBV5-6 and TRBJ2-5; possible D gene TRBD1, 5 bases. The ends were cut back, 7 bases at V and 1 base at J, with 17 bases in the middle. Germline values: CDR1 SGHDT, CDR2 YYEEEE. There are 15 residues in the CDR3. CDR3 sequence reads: CASGAHYRIQETQYF. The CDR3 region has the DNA TGTGCCAGCGGGGCCCACTACAGAATCCAAGAGACCCAGTACTTC.

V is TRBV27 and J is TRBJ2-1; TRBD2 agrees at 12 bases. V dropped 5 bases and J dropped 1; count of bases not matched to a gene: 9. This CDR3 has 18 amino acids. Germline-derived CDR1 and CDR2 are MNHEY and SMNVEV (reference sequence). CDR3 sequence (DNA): TGTGCCAGCAGTCCCCGGACTAGCGGGATCGCTTCCTACAATGAGCAGTTCTTC. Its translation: CASSPRTSGIASYNEQFF.

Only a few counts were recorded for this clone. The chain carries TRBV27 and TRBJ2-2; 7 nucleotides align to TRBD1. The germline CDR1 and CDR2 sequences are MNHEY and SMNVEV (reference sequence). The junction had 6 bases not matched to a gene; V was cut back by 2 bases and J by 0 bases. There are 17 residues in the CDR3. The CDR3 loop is CASSLLMDRTNTGELFF. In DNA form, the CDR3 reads TGTGCCAGCAGTTTACTGATGGACAGGACGAACACCGGGGAGCTGTTTTTT.

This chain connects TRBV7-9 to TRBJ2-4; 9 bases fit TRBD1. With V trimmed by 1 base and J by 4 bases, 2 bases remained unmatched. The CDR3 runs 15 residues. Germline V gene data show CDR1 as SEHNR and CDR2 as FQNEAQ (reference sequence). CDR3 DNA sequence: TGTGCCAGCAGCTTAGACGGACAGGGGAAAAACATTCAGTACTTC. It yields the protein CASSLDGQGKNIQYF.